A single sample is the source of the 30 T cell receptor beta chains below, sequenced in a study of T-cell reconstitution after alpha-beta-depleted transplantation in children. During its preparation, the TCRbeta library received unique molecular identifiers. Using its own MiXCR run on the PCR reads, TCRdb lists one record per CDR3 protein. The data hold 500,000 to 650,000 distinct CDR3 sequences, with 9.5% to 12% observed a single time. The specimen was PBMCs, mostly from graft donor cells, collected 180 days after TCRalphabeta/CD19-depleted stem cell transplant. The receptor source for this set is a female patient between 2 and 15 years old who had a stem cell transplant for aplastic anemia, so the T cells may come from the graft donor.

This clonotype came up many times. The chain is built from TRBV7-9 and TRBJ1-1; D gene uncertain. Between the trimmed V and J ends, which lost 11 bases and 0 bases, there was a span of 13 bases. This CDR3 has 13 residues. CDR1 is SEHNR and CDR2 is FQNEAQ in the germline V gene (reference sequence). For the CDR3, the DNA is TGTGCCGTCAAGGATTTAGTGAACACTGAAGCTTTCTTT. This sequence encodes CAVKDLVNTEAFF.

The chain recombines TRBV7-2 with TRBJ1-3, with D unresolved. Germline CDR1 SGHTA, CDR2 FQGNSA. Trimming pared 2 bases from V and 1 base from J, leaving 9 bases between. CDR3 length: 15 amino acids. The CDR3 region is CASSLYGPSGNTIYF. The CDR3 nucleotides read TGTGCCAGCAGCTTATACGGGCCTTCTGGAAACACCATATATTTT. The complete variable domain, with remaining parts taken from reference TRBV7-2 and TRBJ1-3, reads GAGVSQSPSNKVTEKGKDVELRCDPISGHTALYWYRQSLGQGLEFLIYFQGNSAPDKSGLPSDRFSAERTGGSVSTLTIQRTQQEDSAVYLCASSLYGPSGNTIYFGEGSWLTVV.

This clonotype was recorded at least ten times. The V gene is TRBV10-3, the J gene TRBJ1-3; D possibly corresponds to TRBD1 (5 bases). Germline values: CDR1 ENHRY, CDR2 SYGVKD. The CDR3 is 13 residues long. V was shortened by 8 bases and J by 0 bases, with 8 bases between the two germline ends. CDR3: CAIQGSSGNTIYF. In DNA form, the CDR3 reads TGTGCCATCCAGGGATCCTCTGGAAACACCATATATTTT.

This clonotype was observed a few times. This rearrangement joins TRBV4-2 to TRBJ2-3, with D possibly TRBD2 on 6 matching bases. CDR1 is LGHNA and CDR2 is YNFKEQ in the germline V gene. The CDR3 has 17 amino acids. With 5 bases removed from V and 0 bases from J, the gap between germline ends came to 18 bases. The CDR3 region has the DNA TGTGCCAGCAGCTCCCGCACGGGGGTAGCTAGCACAGATACGCAGTATTTT. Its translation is CASSSRTGVASTDTQYF.

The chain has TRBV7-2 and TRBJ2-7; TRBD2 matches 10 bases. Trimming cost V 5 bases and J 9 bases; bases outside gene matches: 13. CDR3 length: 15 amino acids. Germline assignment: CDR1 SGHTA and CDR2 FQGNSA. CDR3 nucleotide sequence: TGTGCCAGCAGCCCCGAGGCCAGCGGGAGGGAAAGGCAGTACTTC. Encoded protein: CASSPEASGRERQYF.

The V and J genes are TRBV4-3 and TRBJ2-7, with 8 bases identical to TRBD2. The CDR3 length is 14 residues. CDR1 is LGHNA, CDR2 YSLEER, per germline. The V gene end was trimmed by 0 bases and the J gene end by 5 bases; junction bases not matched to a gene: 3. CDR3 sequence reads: CASSQDGRANEQYF. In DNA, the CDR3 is TGCGCCAGCAGCCAAGACGGGAGGGCCAACGAGCAGTACTTC.

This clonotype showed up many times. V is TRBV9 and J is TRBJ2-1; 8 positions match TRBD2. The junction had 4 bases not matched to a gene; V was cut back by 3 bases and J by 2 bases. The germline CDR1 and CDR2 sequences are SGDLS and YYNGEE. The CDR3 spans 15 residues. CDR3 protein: CASSDSGETYNEQFF. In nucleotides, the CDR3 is TGTGCCAGCAGCGATAGCGGGGAAACCTACAATGAGCAGTTCTTC.

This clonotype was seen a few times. The CDR3, as DNA: TGTGCCAGCAGCCGAGGGGCCTACCTAAACACCGGGGAGCTGTTTTTT. Protein product: CASSRGAYLNTGELFF. The rearrangement uses TRBV28 and TRBJ2-2; D possibly uses TRBD1 or TRBD2 (5 bases each). V shed 6 bases and J shed 2 bases, with 16 bases lying between them. The germline gives CDR1 MDHEN, CDR2 SYDVKM. The CDR3 extends over 16 amino acids.

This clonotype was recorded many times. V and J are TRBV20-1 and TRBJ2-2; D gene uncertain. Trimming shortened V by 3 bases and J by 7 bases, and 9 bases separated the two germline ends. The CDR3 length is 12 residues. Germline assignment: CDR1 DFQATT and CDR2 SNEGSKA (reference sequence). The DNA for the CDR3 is TGCAGTGCTAGTCGTCTAGTCGGGGAGCTGTTTTTT. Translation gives CSASRLVGELFF.

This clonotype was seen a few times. The CDR3 DNA reads TGCGCCAGCAGCCTCGGACTAGCTCCGAACACCGGGGAGCTGTTTTTT. Residues: CASSLGLAPNTGELFF. V usage is TRBV10-2 and J usage is TRBJ2-2; TRBD2 agrees at 8 bases. Germline V CDR1 and CDR2: WSHSY, SAAADI. V trimming: 6 bases; J trimming: 0 bases; junction bases outside the gene matches: 6. The CDR3 covers 16 residues.

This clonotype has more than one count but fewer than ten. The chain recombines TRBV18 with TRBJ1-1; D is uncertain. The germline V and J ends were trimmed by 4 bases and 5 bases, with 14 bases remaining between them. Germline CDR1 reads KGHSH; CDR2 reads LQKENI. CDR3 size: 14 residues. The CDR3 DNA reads TGTGCCAGCTCACTATCAAGCATGGCTACTGAAGCTTTCTTT. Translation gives CASSLSSMATEAFF.

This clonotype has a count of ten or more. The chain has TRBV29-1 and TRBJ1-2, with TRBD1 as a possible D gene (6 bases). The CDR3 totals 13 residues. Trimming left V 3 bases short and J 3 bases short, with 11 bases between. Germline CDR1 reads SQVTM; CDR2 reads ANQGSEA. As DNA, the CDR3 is TGCAGCGTTGAGCAGGGGCGGTACTATGGCTACACCTTC. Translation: CSVEQGRYYGYTF.

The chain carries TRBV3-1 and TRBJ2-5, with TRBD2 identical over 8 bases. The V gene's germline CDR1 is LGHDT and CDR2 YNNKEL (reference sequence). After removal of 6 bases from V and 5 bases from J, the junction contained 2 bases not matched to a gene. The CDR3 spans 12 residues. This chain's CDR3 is CASRTSEETQYF. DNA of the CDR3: TGTGCCAGCAGGACTAGCGAGGAGACCCAGTACTTC.

CDR3 bases: TGTGCCAGCAGTTTCGGACTTTCCCGAGAGACCCAGTACTTC. Translation gives CASSFGLSRETQYF. The chain joins TRBV12-3 or TRBV12-4 to TRBJ2-5; TRBD2 is a possible D gene (5 bases). The CDR3 is 14 amino acids. Trimming pared 3 bases from V and 4 bases from J, leaving 12 bases between.

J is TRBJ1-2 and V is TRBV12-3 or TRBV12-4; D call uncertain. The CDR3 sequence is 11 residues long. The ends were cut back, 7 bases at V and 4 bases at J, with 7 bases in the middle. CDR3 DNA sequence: TGTGCCAGCACCCGGGGCTATGGCTACACCTTC. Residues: CASTRGYGYTF.

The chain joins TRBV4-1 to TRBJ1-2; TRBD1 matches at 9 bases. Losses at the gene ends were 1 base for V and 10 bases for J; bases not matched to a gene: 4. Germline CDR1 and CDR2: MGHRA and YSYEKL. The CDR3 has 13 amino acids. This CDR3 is CASSQGRDRDYTF. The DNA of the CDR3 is TGCGCCAGCAGCCAAGGGCGGGACAGGGACTACACCTTC.

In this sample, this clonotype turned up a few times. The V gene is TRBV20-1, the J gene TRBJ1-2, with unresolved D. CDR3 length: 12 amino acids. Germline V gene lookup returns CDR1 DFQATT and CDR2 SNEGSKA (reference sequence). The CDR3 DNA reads TGCAGCTCAGGTGCAGCTAACTATGGCTACACCTTC. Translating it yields CSSGAANYGYTF.

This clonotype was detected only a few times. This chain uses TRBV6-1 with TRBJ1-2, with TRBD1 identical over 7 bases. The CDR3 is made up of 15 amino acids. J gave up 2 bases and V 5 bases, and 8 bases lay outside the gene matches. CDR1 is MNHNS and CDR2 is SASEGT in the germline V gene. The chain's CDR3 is CASSQGLGQNYGYTF. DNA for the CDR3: TGTGCCAGCAGTCAAGGTTTGGGACAGAACTATGGCTACACCTTC.

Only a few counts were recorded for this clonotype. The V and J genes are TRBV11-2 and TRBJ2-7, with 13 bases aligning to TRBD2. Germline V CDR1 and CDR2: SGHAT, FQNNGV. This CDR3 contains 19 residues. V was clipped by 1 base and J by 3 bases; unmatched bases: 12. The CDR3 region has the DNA TGTGCCAGCAGCTTAGTCGGACTAGCGGGAGAGGATACGCACTACGAGCAGTACTTC. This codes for CASSLVGLAGEDTHYEQYF.

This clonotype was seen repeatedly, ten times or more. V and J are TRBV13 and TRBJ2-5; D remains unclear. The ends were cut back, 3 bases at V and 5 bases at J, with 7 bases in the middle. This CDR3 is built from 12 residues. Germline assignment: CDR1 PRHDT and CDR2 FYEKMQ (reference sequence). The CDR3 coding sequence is TGTGCCAGCAGCTTGCTGAAGGAGACCCAGTACTTC. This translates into CASSLLKETQYF.

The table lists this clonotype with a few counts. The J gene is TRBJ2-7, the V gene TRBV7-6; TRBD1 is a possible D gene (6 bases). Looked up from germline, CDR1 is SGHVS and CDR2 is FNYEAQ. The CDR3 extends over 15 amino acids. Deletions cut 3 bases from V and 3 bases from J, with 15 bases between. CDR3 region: CASSFGTGIGYEQYF. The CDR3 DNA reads TGTGCCAGCAGCTTCGGAACAGGGATCGGCTACGAGCAGTACTTC.

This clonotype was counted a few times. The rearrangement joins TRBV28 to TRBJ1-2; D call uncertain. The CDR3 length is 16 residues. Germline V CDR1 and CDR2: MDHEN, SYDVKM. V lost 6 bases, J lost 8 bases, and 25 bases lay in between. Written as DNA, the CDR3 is TGTGCCAGCAGGGGCACCCTAGACGCCTACGGCGGGGGCTACACCTTC. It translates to CASRGTLDAYGGGYTF.

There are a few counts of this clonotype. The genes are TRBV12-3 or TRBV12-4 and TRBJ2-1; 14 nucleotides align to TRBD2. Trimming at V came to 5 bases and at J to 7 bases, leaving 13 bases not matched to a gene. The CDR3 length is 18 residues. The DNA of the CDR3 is TGTGCCAGCAGTCCTCGACTAGCGGGAGGGCCAAATCGTAATGAGCAGTTCTTC. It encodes CASSPRLAGGPNRNEQFF.

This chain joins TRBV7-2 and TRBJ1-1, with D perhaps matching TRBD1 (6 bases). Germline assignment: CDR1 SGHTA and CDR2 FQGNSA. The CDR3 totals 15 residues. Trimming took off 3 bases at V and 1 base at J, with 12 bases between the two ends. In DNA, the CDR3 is TGTGCCAGCAGCTTCGCCGGGACAACGAACACTGAAGCTTTCTTT. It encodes CASSFAGTTNTEAFF.

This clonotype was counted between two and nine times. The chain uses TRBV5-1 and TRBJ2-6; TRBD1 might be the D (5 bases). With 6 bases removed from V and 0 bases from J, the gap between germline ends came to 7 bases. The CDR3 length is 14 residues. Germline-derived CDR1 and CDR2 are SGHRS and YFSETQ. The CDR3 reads CASKQGSGANVLTF. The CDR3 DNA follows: TGCGCCAGCAAGCAGGGCTCTGGGGCCAACGTCCTGACTTTC.

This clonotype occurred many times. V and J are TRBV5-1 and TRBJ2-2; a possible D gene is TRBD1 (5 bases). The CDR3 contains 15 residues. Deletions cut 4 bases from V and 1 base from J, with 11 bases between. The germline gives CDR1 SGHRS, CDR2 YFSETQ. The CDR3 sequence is CASSPRQGNTGELFF. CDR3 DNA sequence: TGCGCCAGCAGCCCCCGGCAGGGGAACACCGGGGAGCTGTTTTTT.

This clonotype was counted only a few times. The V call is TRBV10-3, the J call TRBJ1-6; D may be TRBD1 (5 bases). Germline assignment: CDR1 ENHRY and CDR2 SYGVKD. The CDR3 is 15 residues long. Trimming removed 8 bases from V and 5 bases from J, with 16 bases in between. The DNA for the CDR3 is TGTGCCATCCGAGCGGGGCGGGGAGATAATTCACCCCTCCACTTT. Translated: CAIRAGRGDNSPLHF.

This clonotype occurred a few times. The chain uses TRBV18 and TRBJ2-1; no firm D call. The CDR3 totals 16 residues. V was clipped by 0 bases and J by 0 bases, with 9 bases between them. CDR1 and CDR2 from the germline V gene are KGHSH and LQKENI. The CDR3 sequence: CASSPPFGSSYNEQFF. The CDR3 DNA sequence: TGTGCCAGCTCACCACCTTTCGGTAGCTCCTACAATGAGCAGTTCTTC.

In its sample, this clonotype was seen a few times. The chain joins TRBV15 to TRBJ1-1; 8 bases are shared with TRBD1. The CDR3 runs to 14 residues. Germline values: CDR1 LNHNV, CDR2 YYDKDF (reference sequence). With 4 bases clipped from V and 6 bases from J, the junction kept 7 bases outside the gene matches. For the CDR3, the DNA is TGTGCCACCAGCATGACAGGGGCTCCGGCTGAAGCTTTCTTT. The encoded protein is CATSMTGAPAEAFF. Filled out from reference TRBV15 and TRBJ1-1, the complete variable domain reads DAMVIQNPRYQVTQFGKPVTLSCSQTLNHNVMYWYQQKSSQAPKLLFHYYDKDFNNEADTPDNFQSRRPNTSFCFLDIRSPGLGDTAMYLCATSMTGAPAEAFFGQGTRLTVV.

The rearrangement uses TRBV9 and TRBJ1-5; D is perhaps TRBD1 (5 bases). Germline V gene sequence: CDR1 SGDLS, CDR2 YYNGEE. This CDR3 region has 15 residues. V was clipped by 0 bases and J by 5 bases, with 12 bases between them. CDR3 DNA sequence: TGTGCCAGCAGCGTAGAAGGAAGGGGAGATCAGCCCCAGCATTTT. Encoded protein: CASSVEGRGDQPQHF.